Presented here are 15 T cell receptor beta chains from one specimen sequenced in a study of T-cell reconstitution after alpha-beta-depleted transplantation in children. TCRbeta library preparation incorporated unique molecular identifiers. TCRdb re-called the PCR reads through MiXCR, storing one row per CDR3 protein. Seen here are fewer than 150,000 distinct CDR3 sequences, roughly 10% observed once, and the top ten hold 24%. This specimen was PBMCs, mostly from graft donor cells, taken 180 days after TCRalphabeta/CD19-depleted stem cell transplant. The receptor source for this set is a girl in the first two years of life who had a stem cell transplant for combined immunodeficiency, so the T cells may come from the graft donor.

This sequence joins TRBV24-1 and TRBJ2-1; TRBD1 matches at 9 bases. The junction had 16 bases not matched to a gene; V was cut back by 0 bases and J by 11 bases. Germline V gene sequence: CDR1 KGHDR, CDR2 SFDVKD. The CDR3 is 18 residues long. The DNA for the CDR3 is TGTGCCACCAGTGATTTGCACAATCCGGGACAGGGACACAACAAGCAGTTCTTC. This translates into CATSDLHNPGQGHNKQFF.

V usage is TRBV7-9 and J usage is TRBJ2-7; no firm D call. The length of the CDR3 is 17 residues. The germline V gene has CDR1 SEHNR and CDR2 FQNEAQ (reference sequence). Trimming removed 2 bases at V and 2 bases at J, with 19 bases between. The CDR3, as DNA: TGTGCCAGCAGCTTAATCTTTCAAGGAATCAGAACCTACGAGCAGTACTTC. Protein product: CASSLIFQGIRTYEQYF.

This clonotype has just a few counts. The CDR3 protein is CASRPGDTEAFF. The CDR3 DNA reads as TGTGCCAGCAGGCCAGGGGACACTGAAGCTTTCTTT. This chain connects TRBV12-3 or TRBV12-4 to TRBJ1-1; maybe TRBD1 (6 bases). Trimming stripped 6 bases from V and 3 bases from J, with 8 bases between. The CDR3 loop spans 12 amino acids.

CDR3 nucleotides: TGTGCCAGCAGGGACGTTGACAGGGGGCGAGATACCTGGGAGCTGTTTTTT. Translating gives CASRDVDRGRDTWELFF. The J gene is TRBJ2-2, the V gene TRBV2, with TRBD1 matching 10 bases. CDR3 length: 17 residues. V gave up 6 bases and J gave up 9 bases; unmatched junction bases: 16. Looked up from germline, CDR1 is SNHLY and CDR2 is FYNNEI.

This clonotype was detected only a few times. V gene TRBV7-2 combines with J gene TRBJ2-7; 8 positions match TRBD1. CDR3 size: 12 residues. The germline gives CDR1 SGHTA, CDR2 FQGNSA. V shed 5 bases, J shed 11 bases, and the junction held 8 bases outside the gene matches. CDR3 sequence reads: CASSIPGGRKYF. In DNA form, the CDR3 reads TGTGCCAGCAGCATCCCAGGGGGCCGCAAGTACTTC.

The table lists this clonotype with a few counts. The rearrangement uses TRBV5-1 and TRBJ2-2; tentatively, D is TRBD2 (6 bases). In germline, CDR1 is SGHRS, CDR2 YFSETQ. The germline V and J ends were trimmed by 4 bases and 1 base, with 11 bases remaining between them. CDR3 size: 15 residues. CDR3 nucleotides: TGCGCCAGCAGCGGAGGGGCAGGGAACACCGGGGAGCTGTTTTTT. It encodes CASSGGAGNTGELFF. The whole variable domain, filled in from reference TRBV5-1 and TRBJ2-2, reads KAGVTQTPRYLIKTRGQQVTLSCSPISGHRSVSWYQQTPGQGLQFLFEYFSETQRNKGNFPGRFSGRQFSNSRSEMNVSTLELGDSALYLCASSGGAGNTGELFFGEGSRLTVL.

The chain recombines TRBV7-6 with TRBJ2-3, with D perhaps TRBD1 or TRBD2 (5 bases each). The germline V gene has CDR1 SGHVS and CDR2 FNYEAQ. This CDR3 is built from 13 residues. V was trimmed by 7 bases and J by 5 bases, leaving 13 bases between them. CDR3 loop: CASNWGMGDTQYF. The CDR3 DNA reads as TGTGCCAGCAACTGGGGGATGGGAGATACGCAGTATTTT. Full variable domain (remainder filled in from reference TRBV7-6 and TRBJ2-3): GAGVSQSPRYKVTKRGQDVALRCDPISGHVSLYWYRQALGQGPEFLTYFNYEAQQDKSGLPNDRFSAERPEGSISTLTIQRTEQRDSAMYRCASNWGMGDTQYFGPGTRLTVL.

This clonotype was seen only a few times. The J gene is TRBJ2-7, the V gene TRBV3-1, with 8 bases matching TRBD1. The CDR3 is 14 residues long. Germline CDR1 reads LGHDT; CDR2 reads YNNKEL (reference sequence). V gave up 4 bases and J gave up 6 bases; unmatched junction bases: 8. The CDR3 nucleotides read TGTGCCAGCAGCCGAGGACAGGGTATTAGCGAGCAGTACTTC. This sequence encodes CASSRGQGISEQYF.

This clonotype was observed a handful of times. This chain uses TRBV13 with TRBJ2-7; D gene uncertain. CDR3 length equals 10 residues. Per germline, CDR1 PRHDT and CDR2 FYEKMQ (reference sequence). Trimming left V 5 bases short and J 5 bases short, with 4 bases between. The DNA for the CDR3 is TGTGCCAGCAGCGGGCACGAGCAGTACTTC. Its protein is CASSGHEQYF.

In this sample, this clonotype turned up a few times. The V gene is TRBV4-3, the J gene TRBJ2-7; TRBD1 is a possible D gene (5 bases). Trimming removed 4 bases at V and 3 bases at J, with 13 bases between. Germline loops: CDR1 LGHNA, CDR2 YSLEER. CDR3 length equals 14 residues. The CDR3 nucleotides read TGCGCCAGCAGCCTAACAGGTGCTGGCTACGAGCAGTACTTC. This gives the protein CASSLTGAGYEQYF.

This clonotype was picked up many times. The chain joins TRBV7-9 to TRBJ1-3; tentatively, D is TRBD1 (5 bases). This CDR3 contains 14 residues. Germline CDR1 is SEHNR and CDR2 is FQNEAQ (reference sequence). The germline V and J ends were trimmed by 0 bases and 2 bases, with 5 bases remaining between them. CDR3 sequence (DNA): TGTGCCAGCAGCTTAGCAGGGGCTGGAAACACCATATATTTT. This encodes CASSLAGAGNTIYF.

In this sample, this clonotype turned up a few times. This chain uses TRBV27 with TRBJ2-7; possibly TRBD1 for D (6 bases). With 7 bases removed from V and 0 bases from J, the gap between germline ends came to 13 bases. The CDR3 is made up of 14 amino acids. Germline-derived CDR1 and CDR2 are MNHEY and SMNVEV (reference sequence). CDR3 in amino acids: CASMRQERSYEQYF. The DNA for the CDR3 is TGTGCCAGCATGAGACAGGAGCGCTCCTACGAGCAGTACTTC.

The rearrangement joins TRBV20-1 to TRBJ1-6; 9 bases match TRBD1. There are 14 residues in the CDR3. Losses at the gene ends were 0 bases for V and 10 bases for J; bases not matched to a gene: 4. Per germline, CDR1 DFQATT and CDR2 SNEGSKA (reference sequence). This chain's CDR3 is CSARDPTGGSPLHF. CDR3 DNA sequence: TGCAGTGCTAGAGACCCGACAGGGGGATCACCCCTCCACTTT.

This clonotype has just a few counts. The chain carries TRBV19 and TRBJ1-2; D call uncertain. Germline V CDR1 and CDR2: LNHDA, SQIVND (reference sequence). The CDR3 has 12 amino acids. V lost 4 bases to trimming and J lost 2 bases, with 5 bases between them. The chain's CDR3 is CASSRINYGYTF. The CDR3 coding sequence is TGTGCCAGTAGTAGGATAAACTATGGCTACACCTTC.

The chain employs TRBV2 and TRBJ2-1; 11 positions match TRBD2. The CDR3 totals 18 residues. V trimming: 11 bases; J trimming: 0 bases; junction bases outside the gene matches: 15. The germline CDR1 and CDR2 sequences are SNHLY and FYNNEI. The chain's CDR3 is CAFSFPLAGEFSYNEQFF. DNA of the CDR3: TGTGCCTTCAGTTTCCCACTAGCGGGAGAATTCTCCTACAATGAGCAGTTCTTC. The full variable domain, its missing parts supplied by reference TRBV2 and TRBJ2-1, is EPEVTQTPSHQVTQMGQEVILRCVPISNHLYFYWYRQILGQKVEFLVSFYNNEISEKSEIFDDQFSVERPDGSNFTLKIRSTKLEDSAMYFCAFSFPLAGEFSYNEQFFGPGTRLTVL.